The 22 T cell receptor beta chains below all came from one sample that was sequenced in a study of shared clonotypes between healthy human individuals (dated by TCRdb to about 2020). The library relied on the immunoSEQ multiplex PCR assay. TCRdb carries this immuneACCESS record with in-frame sequences only. Its versions omit some clonotypes, under half of them owing to an unresolved V gene in the studies checked, with the rest unexplained. For this sample there are under 650,000 clones; 90% to 96% appear just once. Roughly 0.06% of the sample is taken by the ten largest. Material: naive CD4+ T cells sorted from blood. Per the publication, the cell subset or site label means: CD45RA+ positively selected. All receptors come from a woman in her 30s in good health.

The chain combines TRBV2 with TRBJ2-1; D unresolved. The V and J ends lost 8 bases and 2 bases respectively, with 16 bases between them. In germline, CDR1 is SNHLY, CDR2 FYNNEI. The CDR3 consists of 15 residues. The CDR3 DNA is TGTGCCAGCGGACGGAGCAACCTCACCTACAATGAGCAGTTCTTC. This encodes CASGRSNLTYNEQFF.

The chain uses TRBV4-2 and TRBJ2-5, with 10 positions matching TRBD2. The DNA end is a closer match to TRBJ2-7, so the J assignment may be wrong. This CDR3 has 18 residues. Germline CDR1 and CDR2: LGHNA and YNFKEQ. The CDR3 loop is CASSQAGAPGLADYEQYF. In DNA, the CDR3 is TGTGCCAGCAGCCAGGCCGGGGCCCCCGGACTAGCGGACTACGAGCAGTACTTC.

The rearrangement joins TRBV6-5 to TRBJ2-3; 7 nucleotides align to TRBD1. J was trimmed by 0 bases and V by 3 bases; bases with no gene match: 6. From germline, CDR1 is MNHEY and CDR2 SVGAGI. This CDR3 comprises 16 residues. CDR3 protein: CASSYRQGPSTDTQYF. In DNA, the CDR3 is TGTGCCAGCAGTTATAGACAGGGCCCAAGCACAGATACGCAGTATTTT.

The chain employs TRBV6-1 and TRBJ1-2, with 7 nucleotides matching TRBD1. The CDR3 sequence is 15 residues long. CDR1 and CDR2 from the germline V gene are MNHNS and SASEGT. The J segment lost 4 bases and the V segment lost 8 bases, leaving 13 bases of the junction unmatched. CDR3 loop: CASGVGTAPGYGYTF. CDR3 nucleotides: TGTGCCAGCGGAGTGGGGACAGCTCCGGGCTATGGCTACACCTTC.

This clone has a single count. The J gene is TRBJ1-1, the V gene TRBV6-6; TRBD1 matches 10 bases. Per germline, CDR1 MNHNY and CDR2 SVGAGI (reference sequence). This CDR3 comprises 14 residues. The trim removed 4 bases at V and 3 bases at J, leaving 2 bases unmatched. CDR3 residues: CASSWTGGDTEAFF. The CDR3 DNA is TGTGCCAGCAGTTGGACAGGGGGTGACACTGAAGCTTTCTTT.

The rearrangement links TRBV19 to TRBJ2-7, with 8 bases matching TRBD1. The V gene end was trimmed by 6 bases and the J gene end by 5 bases; junction bases not matched to a gene: 6. This CDR3 is 13 amino acids long. Germline-derived CDR1 and CDR2 are LNHDA and SQIVND (reference sequence). The CDR3 DNA is TGTGCCAGTAGGCAGGGGGCCGGGCACGAGCAGTACTTC. Translating gives CASRQGAGHEQYF. Variable domain in full (rest from reference TRBV19 and TRBJ2-7): DGGITQSPKYLFRKEGQNVTLSCEQNLNHDAMYWYRQDPGQGLRLIYYSQIVNDFQKGDIAEGYSVSREKKESFPLTVTSAQKNPTAFYLCASRQGAGHEQYFGPGTRLTVT.

The chain links TRBV4-1 to TRBJ2-1; 7 bases are a match to TRBD1. V was pared by 4 bases and J by 12 bases, with 12 bases of the junction left unmatched. CDR1 and CDR2 (germline): MGHRA, YSYEKL. The CDR3 is 14 residues long. Written as DNA, the CDR3 is TGCGCCAGCAGCCGAGTAGCTGACAGGGTGGGGCAGTTCTTC. Protein sequence: CASSRVADRVGQFF.

Points on this clone: Within the sample, other DNA sequences also encode this same CDR3. CDR3 region: CASSPQGGNQPQHF. DNA of the CDR3: TGTGCCAGCTCACCGCAGGGGGGCAATCAGCCCCAGCATTTT. The rearrangement links TRBV18 to TRBJ1-5; 7 bases line up with TRBD1. The CDR3 runs 14 residues. V dropped 3 bases and J dropped 2; count of bases not matched to a gene: 1. Per the germline V gene, CDR1 is KGHSH and CDR2 is LQKENI.

The chain is built from TRBV18 and TRBJ2-2, with 7 bases identical to TRBD2. The CDR3 spans 14 residues. The J segment lost 5 bases and the V segment lost 8 bases, leaving 8 bases of the junction unmatched. CDR1 and CDR2 from the germline V gene are KGHSH and LQKENI. CDR3 in DNA: TGTGCCAGCCGCGGACTAGAGAGTACCGGGGAGCTGTTTTTT. Protein sequence: CASRGLESTGELFF.

This sequence joins TRBV11-2 and TRBJ2-7; 9 nucleotides match TRBD2. V lost 5 bases and J lost 4; bases outside the gene matches: 6. This CDR3 spans 14 amino acids. Germline loops: CDR1 SGHAT, CDR2 FQNNGV. The CDR3 DNA follows: TGTGCCAGCAGCCCGAGTAGCGGGAGTTACGAGCAGTACTTC. As protein: CASSPSSGSYEQYF.

In DNA, the CDR3 is TGTGCCAGCACCCCGGGACAGGGGCCTAATCAGCCCCAGCATTTT. This codes for CASTPGQGPNQPQHF. The rearrangement links TRBV6-5 to TRBJ1-5, with 10 bases aligning to TRBD1. V gave up 7 bases and J gave up 4 bases; unmatched junction bases: 7. Looked up from germline, CDR1 is MNHEY and CDR2 is SVGAGI. The CDR3 has 15 residues.

J is TRBJ2-3 and V is TRBV15; 8 nucleotides line up with TRBD1. This CDR3 is built from 14 residues. From germline, CDR1 is LNHNV and CDR2 YYDKDF (reference sequence). Trimming removed 3 bases from V and 1 base from J; junction bases left unmatched: 0. The chain's CDR3 is CATSRDRGTDTQYF. As DNA, the CDR3 is TGTGCCACCAGCAGGGACAGGGGCACAGATACGCAGTATTTT.

The V and J genes are TRBV5-4 and TRBJ2-3, with a tentative D call TRBD2 (6 bases). The CDR3 has 16 residues. With 1 base removed from V and 2 bases from J, the gap between germline ends came to 14 bases. Looked up from germline, CDR1 is SGHNT and CDR2 is YYREEE (reference sequence). The CDR3 sequence: CASSLRRDSYTDTQYF. The CDR3 nucleotides read TGTGCCAGCAGCTTGAGGAGGGACTCCTACACAGATACGCAGTATTTT.

This clone was detected once. The chain recombines TRBV7-6 with TRBJ2-3; no clear D. The V and J ends lost 1 base and 1 base respectively, with 9 bases between them. The V gene's germline CDR1 is SGHVS and CDR2 FNYEAQ. This CDR3 comprises 15 residues. The CDR3 nucleotides read TGTGCCAGCAGCTTAGTATCCGCTCGCACAGATACGCAGTATTTT. Its protein is CASSLVSARTDTQYF.

The chain recombines TRBV2 with TRBJ2-5, with D unclear. V gave up 2 bases and J gave up 5 bases, with 12 bases separating them. Germline values: CDR1 SNHLY, CDR2 FYNNEI. This CDR3 comprises 14 residues. The CDR3 DNA is TGTGCCAGCAGTGAATATCTTGGTGGGGAGACCCAGTACTTC. Translation: CASSEYLGGETQYF.

The table lists this clone with a few counts. This sequence joins TRBV30 and TRBJ1-5, with D unresolved. Trimming removed 1 base at V and 3 bases at J, with 7 bases between. Germline CDR1 GTSNPN, CDR2 SVGIG (reference sequence). The CDR3 is 13 amino acids. The CDR3: CAWSGQINQPQHF. The CDR3 DNA reads as TGTGCCTGGAGTGGCCAGATCAATCAGCCCCAGCATTTT.

The chain has TRBV5-1 and TRBJ2-5; D not resolved. The J call may be faulty, since TRBJ2-7 better matches the DNA end. Per germline, CDR1 SGHRS and CDR2 YFSETQ. This CDR3 is 13 amino acids long. CDR3 sequence reads: CASKANLGYEQYF. CDR3 in DNA: TGCGCCAGCAAGGCTAATCTAGGGTACGAGCAGTACTTC.

The CDR3 bases are TGTGCCAGCACGGGTGCGGTCGGGCAGCCCCAGCATTTT. Protein product: CASTGAVGQPQHF. The rearrangement links TRBV2 to TRBJ1-5; no definite D call. V gave up 7 bases and J gave up 7 bases, with 14 bases separating them. The CDR3 is made up of 13 amino acids. The germline CDR1 and CDR2 sequences are SNHLY and FYNNEI.

The V gene is TRBV6-5, the J gene TRBJ2-7; D is undetermined. The CDR3 is 14 residues long. CDR1 is MNHEY, CDR2 SVGAGI, per germline. Trimming took off 3 bases at V and 2 bases at J, with 11 bases between the two ends. CDR3 loop: CASSYSQDPYEQYF. The DNA for the CDR3 is TGTGCCAGCAGTTATTCCCAGGACCCCTACGAGCAGTACTTC.

This chain links TRBV6-5 with TRBJ2-7; D perhaps matches TRBD1 (6 bases). CDR3 size: 15 residues. With 2 bases removed from V and 7 bases from J, the gap between germline ends came to 18 bases. CDR1 and CDR2 (germline): MNHEY, SVGAGI. The CDR3 nucleotides read TGTGCCAGCAGTTACCGAGAAACAGGGTTGGGTGAGCAGTACTTC. Its protein product is CASSYRETGLGEQYF.

The chain couples TRBV19 to TRBJ2-5; 8 positions agree with TRBD1. Germline trimming cut 5 bases from V and 5 bases from J; bases unmatched to any gene: 7. Germline-derived CDR1 and CDR2 are LNHDA and SQIVND (reference sequence). CDR3 length: 14 amino acids. CDR3 amino acids: CASSPGQGRETQYF. CDR3 bases: TGTGCCAGTAGTCCCGGACAGGGTCGGGAGACCCAGTACTTC. Full variable domain (missing parts from reference TRBV19 and TRBJ2-5): DGGITQSPKYLFRKEGQNVTLSCEQNLNHDAMYWYRQDPGQGLRLIYYSQIVNDFQKGDIAEGYSVSREKKESFPLTVTSAQKNPTAFYLCASSPGQGRETQYFGPGTRLLVL.

V and J are TRBV5-3 and TRBJ2-7; D not certain. TRBV5-3 carries the ORF label, with uncertain function. V dropped 8 bases and J dropped 5 bases, with 17 bases sitting between them. The CDR3 loop spans 13 amino acids. This CDR3 reads CASSPTGINEQYF. The CDR3 nucleotides read TGTGCCAGCAGCCCTACCGGAATCAACGAGCAGTACTTC.